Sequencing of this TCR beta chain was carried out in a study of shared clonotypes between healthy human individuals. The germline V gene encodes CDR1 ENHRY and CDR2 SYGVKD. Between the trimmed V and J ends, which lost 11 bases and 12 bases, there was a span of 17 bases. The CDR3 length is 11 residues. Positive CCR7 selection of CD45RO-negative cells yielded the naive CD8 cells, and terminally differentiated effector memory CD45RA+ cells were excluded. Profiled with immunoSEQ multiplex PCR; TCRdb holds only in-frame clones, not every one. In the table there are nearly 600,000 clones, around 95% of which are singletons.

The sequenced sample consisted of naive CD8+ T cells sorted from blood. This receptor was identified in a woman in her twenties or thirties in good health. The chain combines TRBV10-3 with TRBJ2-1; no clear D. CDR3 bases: TGTGCCGCCGGCGAGACAAGGGTGCAGTTCTTC. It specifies CAAGETRVQFF.